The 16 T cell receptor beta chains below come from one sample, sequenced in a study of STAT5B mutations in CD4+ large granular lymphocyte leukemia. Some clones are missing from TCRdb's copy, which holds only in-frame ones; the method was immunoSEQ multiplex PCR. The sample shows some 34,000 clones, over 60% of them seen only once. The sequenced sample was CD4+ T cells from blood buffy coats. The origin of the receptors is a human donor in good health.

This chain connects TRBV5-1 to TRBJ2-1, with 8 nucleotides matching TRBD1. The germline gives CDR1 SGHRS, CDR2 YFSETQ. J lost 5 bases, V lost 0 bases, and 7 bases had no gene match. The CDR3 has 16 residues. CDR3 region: CASSLGDRGGNNEQFF. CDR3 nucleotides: TGCGCCAGCAGCTTGGGAGACAGGGGCGGGAACAATGAGCAGTTCTTC.

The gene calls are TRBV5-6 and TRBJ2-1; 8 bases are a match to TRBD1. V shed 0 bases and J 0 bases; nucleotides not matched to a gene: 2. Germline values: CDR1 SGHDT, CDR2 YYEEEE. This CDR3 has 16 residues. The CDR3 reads CASSLGTGISYNEQFF. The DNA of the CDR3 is TGTGCCAGCAGCTTGGGGACAGGGATCTCCTACAATGAGCAGTTCTTC.

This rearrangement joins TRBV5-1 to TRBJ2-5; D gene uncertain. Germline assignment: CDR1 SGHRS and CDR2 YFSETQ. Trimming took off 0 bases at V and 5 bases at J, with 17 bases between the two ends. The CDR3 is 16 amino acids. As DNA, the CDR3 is TGCGCCAGCAGCTTGGCCGCCACCTCGAATCGCGAGACCCAGTACTTC. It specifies CASSLAATSNRETQYF.

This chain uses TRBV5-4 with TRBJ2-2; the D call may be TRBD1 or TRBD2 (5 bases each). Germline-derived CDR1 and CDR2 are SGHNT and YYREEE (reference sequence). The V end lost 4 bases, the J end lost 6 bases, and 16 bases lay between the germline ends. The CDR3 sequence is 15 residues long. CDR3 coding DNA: TGTGCCAGCAGCCGCCCGGGGCCCAGCGCCGGGGAGCTGTTTTTT. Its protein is CASSRPGPSAGELFF.

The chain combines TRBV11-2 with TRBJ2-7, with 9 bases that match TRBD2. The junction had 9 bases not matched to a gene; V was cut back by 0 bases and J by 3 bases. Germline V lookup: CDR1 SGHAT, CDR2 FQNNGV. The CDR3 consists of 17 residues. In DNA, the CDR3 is TGTGCCAGCAGCTTAGATTTGGGCGGGAGGGATTACTACGAGCAGTACTTC. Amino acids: CASSLDLGGRDYYEQYF. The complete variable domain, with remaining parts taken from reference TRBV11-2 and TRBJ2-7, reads EAGVAQSPRYKIIEKRQSVAFWCNPISGHATLYWYQQILGQGPKLLIQFQNNGVVDDSQLPKDRFSAERLKGVDSTLKIQPAKLEDSAVYLCASSLDLGGRDYYEQYFGPGTRLTVT.

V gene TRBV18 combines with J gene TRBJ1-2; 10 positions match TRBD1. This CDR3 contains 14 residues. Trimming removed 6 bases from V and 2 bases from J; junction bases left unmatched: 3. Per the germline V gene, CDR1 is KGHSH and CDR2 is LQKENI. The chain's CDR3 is CASSSGQGNYGYTF. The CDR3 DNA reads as TGTGCCAGCTCGTCGGGACAGGGGAACTATGGCTACACCTTC.

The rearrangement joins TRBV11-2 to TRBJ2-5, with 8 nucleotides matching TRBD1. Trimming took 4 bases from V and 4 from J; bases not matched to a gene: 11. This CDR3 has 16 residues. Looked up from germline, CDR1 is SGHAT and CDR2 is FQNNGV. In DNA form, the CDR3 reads TGTGCCAGCAGCTCCCTGCGGACAGGGCGGGGAGAGACCCAGTACTTC. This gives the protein CASSSLRTGRGETQYF.

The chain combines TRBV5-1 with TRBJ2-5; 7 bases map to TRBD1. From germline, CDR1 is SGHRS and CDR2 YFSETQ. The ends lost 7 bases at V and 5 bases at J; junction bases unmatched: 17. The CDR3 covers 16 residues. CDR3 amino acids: CASASGTAVSGETQYF. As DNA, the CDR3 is TGCGCCAGCGCATCCGGGACAGCGGTTTCGGGGGAGACCCAGTACTTC.

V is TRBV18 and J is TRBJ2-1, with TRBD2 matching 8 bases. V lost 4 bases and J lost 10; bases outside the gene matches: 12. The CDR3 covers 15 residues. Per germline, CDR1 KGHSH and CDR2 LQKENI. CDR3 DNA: TGTGCCAGCTCACGCAGCGCGGGGGGCCTACAGGAGCAGTTCTTC. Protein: CASSRSAGGLQEQFF.

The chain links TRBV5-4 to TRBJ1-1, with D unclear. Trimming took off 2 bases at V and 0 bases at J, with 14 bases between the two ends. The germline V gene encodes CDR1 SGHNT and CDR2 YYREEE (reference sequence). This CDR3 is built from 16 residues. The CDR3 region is CASSLRGLNLNTEAFF. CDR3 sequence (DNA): TGTGCCAGCAGCTTAAGAGGGCTTAACCTGAACACTGAAGCTTTCTTT. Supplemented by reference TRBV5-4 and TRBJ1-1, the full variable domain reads ETGVTQSPTHLIKTRGQQVTLRCSSQSGHNTVSWYQQALGQGPQFIFQYYREEENGRGNFPPRFSGLQFPNYSSELNVNALELDDSALYLCASSLRGLNLNTEAFFGQGTRLTVV.

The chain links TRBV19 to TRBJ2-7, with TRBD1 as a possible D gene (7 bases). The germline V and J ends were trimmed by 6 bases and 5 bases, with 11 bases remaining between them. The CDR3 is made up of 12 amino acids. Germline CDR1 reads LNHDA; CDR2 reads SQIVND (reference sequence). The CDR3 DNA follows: TGTGCCAGTAGGACAGGGAGGAACGAGCAGTACTTC. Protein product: CASRTGRNEQYF.

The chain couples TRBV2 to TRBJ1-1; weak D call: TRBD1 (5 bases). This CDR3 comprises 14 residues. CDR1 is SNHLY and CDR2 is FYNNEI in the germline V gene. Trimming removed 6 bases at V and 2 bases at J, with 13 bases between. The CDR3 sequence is CASRFDRVNTEAFF. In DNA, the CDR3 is TGTGCCAGCAGATTCGACAGAGTAAACACTGAAGCTTTCTTT.

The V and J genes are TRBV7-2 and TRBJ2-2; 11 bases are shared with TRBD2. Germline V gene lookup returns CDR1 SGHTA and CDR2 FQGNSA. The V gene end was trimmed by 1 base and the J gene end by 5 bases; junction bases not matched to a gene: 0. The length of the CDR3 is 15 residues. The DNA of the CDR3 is TGTGCCAGCAGCTTAGGACTAGCGGGAACCGGGGAGCTGTTTTTT. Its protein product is CASSLGLAGTGELFF. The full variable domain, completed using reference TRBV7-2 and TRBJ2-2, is GAGVSQSPSNKVTEKGKDVELRCDPISGHTALYWYRQSLGQGLEFLIYFQGNSAPDKSGLPSDRFSAERTGGSVSTLTIQRTQQEDSAVYLCASSLGLAGTGELFFGEGSRLTVL.

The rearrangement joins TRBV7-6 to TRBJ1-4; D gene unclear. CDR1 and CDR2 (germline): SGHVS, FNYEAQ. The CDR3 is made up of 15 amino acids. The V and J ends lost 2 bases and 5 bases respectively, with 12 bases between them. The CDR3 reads CASSLYVAGNEKLFF. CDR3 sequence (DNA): TGTGCCAGCAGCTTATACGTGGCAGGCAATGAAAAACTGTTTTTT.

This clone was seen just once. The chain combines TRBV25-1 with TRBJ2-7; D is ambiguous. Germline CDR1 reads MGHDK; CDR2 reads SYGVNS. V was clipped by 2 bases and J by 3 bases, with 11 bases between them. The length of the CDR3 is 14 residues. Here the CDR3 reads CASSEGPPSYEQYF. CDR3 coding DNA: TGTGCCAGCAGTGAAGGTCCCCCGAGCTACGAGCAGTACTTC.

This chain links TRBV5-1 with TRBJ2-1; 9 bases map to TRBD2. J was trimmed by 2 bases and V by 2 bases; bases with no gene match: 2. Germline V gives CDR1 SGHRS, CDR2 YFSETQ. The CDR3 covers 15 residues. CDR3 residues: CASSFASGTYNEQFF. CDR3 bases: TGCGCCAGCAGCTTCGCTAGCGGGACCTACAATGAGCAGTTCTTC.